The 24 T cell receptor beta chains presented below share a single source sample, sequenced in a study of radiotherapy plus CTLA-4 blockade in lung cancer. Using immunoSEQ multiplex PCR, the repertoire was profiled, and TCRdb retains in-frame clones only, with some absent. The sample lists roughly 32,000 clones, around 75% seen once, with 13% to 15% in the top ten. Source: peripheral blood, taken from a patient treated with radiotherapy plus ipilimumab. Receptors originate from a human donor with non-small cell lung cancer that progressed on radiotherapy plus ipilimumab.

Concerning this clone itself: Additional DNA sequences in this sample encode the identical CDR3. The gene calls are TRBV19 and TRBJ2-3; no reliable D call. V was trimmed by 6 bases and J by 3 bases, leaving 16 bases between them. Germline CDR1 and CDR2: LNHDA and SQIVND (reference sequence). This CDR3 is 15 amino acids long. The CDR3 sequence is CASSPTWRGTDTQYF. CDR3 nucleotides: TGTGCCAGTAGCCCGACCTGGCGAGGAACAGATACGCAGTATTTT. The complete variable domain, with remaining parts taken from reference TRBV19 and TRBJ2-3, reads DGGITQSPKYLFRKEGQNVTLSCEQNLNHDAMYWYRQDPGQGLRLIYYSQIVNDFQKGDIAEGYSVSREKKESFPLTVTSAQKNPTAFYLCASSPTWRGTDTQYFGPGTRLTVL.

This clone was seen only a few times. Distinct nucleotide sequences in the sample also encode this CDR3. The chain couples TRBV5-4 to TRBJ2-3, with D uncertain. The germline V gene has CDR1 SGHNT and CDR2 YYREEE (reference sequence). CDR3 size: 13 residues. V lost 0 bases and J 0 bases, leaving 2 bases between the germline ends. The CDR3 coding sequence is TGTGCCAGCAGCTTGGATAGCACAGATACGCAGTATTTT. It specifies CASSLDSTDTQYF.

The sample holds one count of this clone. The V call is TRBV7-9, the J call TRBJ2-3; D gene uncertain. The V end lost 4 bases, the J end lost 3 bases, and 5 bases lay between the germline ends. Germline lookup yields CDR1 SEHNR and CDR2 FQNEAQ (reference sequence). This CDR3 has 12 residues. In DNA, the CDR3 is TGTGCCAGCAGCTCCCTTACAGATACGCAGTATTTT. The encoded protein is CASSSLTDTQYF.

CDR3 protein: CASSSGLAGVWGELFF. For the CDR3, the DNA is TGTGCCAGCAGTTCCGGACTAGCGGGAGTGTGGGGGGAGCTGTTTTTT. The chain employs TRBV5-4 and TRBJ2-2, with 13 bases lining up with TRBD2. CDR3 size: 16 residues. V dropped 5 bases and J dropped 8; count of bases not matched to a gene: 9. CDR1 is SGHNT and CDR2 is YYREEE in the germline V gene (reference sequence).

The CDR3 protein is CASSRGTGVEQYF. The CDR3 DNA sequence: TGTGCCAGCTCCCGGGGGACAGGGGTCGAGCAGTACTTC. The chain is built from TRBV11-2 and TRBJ2-7; 10 bases are a match to TRBD1. The ends lost 8 bases at V and 6 bases at J; junction bases unmatched: 7. CDR1 is SGHAT and CDR2 is FQNNGV in the germline V gene. The CDR3 contains 13 residues.

The gene calls are TRBV7-9 and TRBJ2-7, with a weak D call TRBD1 (5 bases). The CDR3 spans 13 residues. Trimming removed 5 bases at V and 3 bases at J, with 11 bases between. Germline CDR1 SEHNR, CDR2 FQNEAQ (reference sequence). CDR3 in amino acids: CASSPPTDYEQYF. CDR3 bases: TGTGCCAGCAGCCCCCCGACAGACTACGAGCAGTACTTC.

V is TRBV13 and J is TRBJ1-1; a weak D match, TRBD1 (5 bases). The CDR3 extends over 12 amino acids. The germline CDR1 and CDR2 sequences are PRHDT and FYEKMQ (reference sequence). V gave up 5 bases and J gave up 6 bases, with 10 bases separating them. This CDR3 reads CASSHIGAEAFF. CDR3 in DNA: TGTGCCAGCAGCCATATAGGGGCTGAAGCTTTCTTT.

V gene TRBV19 combines with J gene TRBJ1-1; possibly TRBD1 for D (5 bases). CDR1 and CDR2 (germline): LNHDA, SQIVND (reference sequence). CDR3 length: 14 amino acids. Trimming removed 7 bases from V and 2 bases from J, with 14 bases in between. For the CDR3, the DNA is TGTGCCAGTACCCGGGGGGGAGGCAACACTGAAGCTTTCTTT. Its protein product is CASTRGGGNTEAFF.

This clone was counted between two and nine times. The same CDR3 can be traced to other DNA sequences in this sample. The CDR3 DNA sequence: TGTGCCAGCAGTCCCCGGACAGAGACTACGACCCAGCATTTT. Translated, it gives CASSPRTETTTQHF. The gene calls are TRBV28 and TRBJ1-5; possible D gene TRBD1, 6 bases. Germline CDR1 is MDHEN and CDR2 is SYDVKM. Trimming left V 5 bases short and J 11 bases short, with 19 bases between. This CDR3 has 14 residues.

Only a few counts were recorded for this clone. The CDR3 sequence is CASIDRSSKRNSPLHF. The CDR3 coding sequence is TGTGCCAGCATTGATCGCAGTAGTAAAAGAAATTCACCCCTCCACTTT. The chain is built from TRBV6-1 and TRBJ1-6; no reliable D call. In germline, CDR1 is MNHNS, CDR2 SASEGT. The CDR3 is 16 residues long. The V gene lost 7 bases and the J gene lost 7 bases, with 20 bases spanning the gap.

A few counts support this clone. The chain joins TRBV2 to TRBJ1-1, with no clear D. The germline V and J ends were trimmed by 6 bases and 7 bases, with 12 bases remaining between them. Germline CDR1 SNHLY, CDR2 FYNNEI. CDR3 length equals 12 residues. The DNA for the CDR3 is TGTGCCAGCAGGCCTGGTGGGAATGAAGCTTTCTTT. This translates into CASRPGGNEAFF.

The chain has TRBV28 and TRBJ2-7, with 7 nucleotides matching TRBD1. The germline V gene has CDR1 MDHEN and CDR2 SYDVKM. Trimming removed 3 bases from V and 4 bases from J; junction bases left unmatched: 6. This CDR3 is 14 amino acids long. In nucleotides, the CDR3 is TGTGCCAGCAGTTTCGGAGACAGGGCTTACGAGCAGTACTTC. Its translation is CASSFGDRAYEQYF.

The chain recombines TRBV5-1 with TRBJ1-1; D not resolved. The CDR3 is 15 amino acids. V lost 3 bases and J 1 base, leaving 13 bases between the germline ends. Germline CDR1 reads SGHRS; CDR2 reads YFSETQ. The DNA for the CDR3 is TGCGCCAGCAGCTCCCAGGCACCTAGGAACACTGAAGCTTTCTTT. Translated, it gives CASSSQAPRNTEAFF.

The chain employs TRBV7-2 and TRBJ2-4; no reliable D call. Trimming removed 1 base from V and 5 bases from J, with 6 bases in between. The CDR3 loop spans 13 amino acids. Germline values: CDR1 SGHTA, CDR2 FQGNSA. This chain's CDR3 is CASSLDRENIQYF. DNA of the CDR3: TGTGCCAGCAGCTTAGACAGAGAAAACATTCAGTACTTC.

V and J are TRBV4-3 and TRBJ1-2, with D uncertain. Trimming took 0 bases from V and 4 from J, leaving 18 bases between them. CDR1 and CDR2 from the germline V gene are LGHNA and YSLEER. This CDR3 is built from 17 residues. The CDR3 DNA reads as TGCGCCAGCAGCCAAGATGGCCCCGGATCCTATGCCTATGGCTACACCTTC. It is translated as CASSQDGPGSYAYGYTF.

This sequence joins TRBV7-2 and TRBJ1-5, with D uncertain. CDR1 and CDR2 (germline): SGHTA, FQGNSA. This CDR3 region has 15 residues. Trimming pared 2 bases from V and 1 base from J, leaving 9 bases between. CDR3 amino acids: CASSLMGGSNQPQHF. DNA for the CDR3: TGTGCCAGCAGCTTAATGGGCGGGAGCAATCAGCCCCAGCATTTT.

In its sample, this clone was seen once. The V gene is TRBV5-5, the J gene TRBJ1-4, with D uncertain. Germline-derived CDR1 and CDR2 are SGHKS and YYEKEE (reference sequence). V was clipped by 4 bases and J by 8 bases, with 18 bases between them. This CDR3 comprises 15 residues. CDR3 DNA: TGTGCCAGCAGCCCGGCTGGAGGGCCCTTGGAAAAACTGTTTTTT. Translated, it gives CASSPAGGPLEKLFF.

This clone was detected once. The gene calls are TRBV21-1 and TRBJ2-7; the table names TRBD1, a call not compared with the DNA. TRBV21-1 is designated a pseudogene. The CDR3 has 15 amino acids. The CDR3: CASSKEGHSSYEQYF. The CDR3 DNA reads TGTGCCAGCAGCAAAGAGGGACACAGCTCCTACGAGCAGTACTTC.

This clone was seen only once. This rearrangement joins TRBV15 to TRBJ2-1; D gene ambiguous. The CDR3 is 16 amino acids. Germline-derived CDR1 and CDR2 are LNHNV and YYDKDF (reference sequence). Trimming stripped 0 bases from V and 0 bases from J, with 9 bases between. CDR3 amino acids: CATSREGRSSYNEQFF. The DNA of the CDR3 is TGTGCCACCAGCAGAGAGGGCCGGAGCTCCTACAATGAGCAGTTCTTC.

This clone came up a few times. The J gene is TRBJ2-4, the V gene TRBV27, with TRBD1 identical over 8 bases. This CDR3 has 11 residues. V lost 6 bases to trimming and J lost 8 bases; unmatched junction nucleotides: 0. In germline, CDR1 is MNHEY, CDR2 SMNVEV (reference sequence). The CDR3 region is CASRTGDIQYF. As DNA, the CDR3 is TGTGCCAGCAGGACAGGGGACATTCAGTACTTC.

The chain uses TRBV19 and TRBJ2-7; weak D call: TRBD2 (7 bases). In germline, CDR1 is LNHDA, CDR2 SQIVND (reference sequence). Trimming took 3 bases from V and 7 from J, leaving 16 bases between them. The length of the CDR3 is 14 residues. The DNA for the CDR3 is TGTGCCAGTAGTATCATTGCGGGGGCAGGAGAGCAGTACTTC. The encoded protein is CASSIIAGAGEQYF. Full variable domain (missing parts from reference TRBV19 and TRBJ2-7): DGGITQSPKYLFRKEGQNVTLSCEQNLNHDAMYWYRQDPGQGLRLIYYSQIVNDFQKGDIAEGYSVSREKKESFPLTVTSAQKNPTAFYLCASSIIAGAGEQYFGPGTRLTVT.

The V and J genes are TRBV4-1 and TRBJ2-7; D gene ambiguous. This CDR3 is built from 15 residues. Trimming took 4 bases from V and 1 from J, leaving 14 bases between them. Germline V lookup: CDR1 MGHRA, CDR2 YSYEKL. The CDR3 region is CASSRGDSPSYEQYF. In DNA, the CDR3 is TGCGCCAGCAGCCGCGGAGATAGCCCTTCCTACGAGCAGTACTTC.

This chain uses TRBV9 with TRBJ2-3; D unclear. Deletions cut 0 bases from V and 0 bases from J, with 11 bases between. This CDR3 is built from 16 residues. Germline-derived CDR1 and CDR2 are SGDLS and YYNGEE. As DNA, the CDR3 is TGTGCCAGCAGCGTAGGGCTAGAAGAAAGCACAGATACGCAGTATTTT. Translating gives CASSVGLEESTDTQYF.

This sequence joins TRBV13 and TRBJ2-3, with 9 bases that match TRBD1. The germline CDR1 and CDR2 sequences are PRHDT and FYEKMQ (reference sequence). This CDR3 has 18 residues. The junction had 15 bases not matched to a gene; V was cut back by 5 bases and J by 3 bases. This chain's CDR3 is CASSGYRGRESGTDTQYF. The CDR3 DNA follows: TGTGCCAGCAGCGGCTACAGGGGGCGCGAATCAGGTACAGATACGCAGTATTTT.